The sequence of this T cell receptor (beta chain) was determined in a study of cytomegalovirus exposure and HLA in healthy donors. This CDR3 is 20 amino acids long. Germline values: CDR1 KGHSH, CDR2 LQKENI. V shed 3 bases and J 0 bases; nucleotides not matched to a gene: 16. 13 Jbeta primers and 60 Vbeta primers were used for the PCR. Clones were read by immunoSEQ multiplex PCR, and TCRdb kept only the in-frame ones, dropping some. The specimen's table records about 50,000 clones. The sample taken for sequencing was PBMCs. The chain combines TRBV18 with TRBJ1-3; TRBD1 matches at 8 bases. The clonotype was recovered from a man between 18 and 35 years old in good health and CMV-seropositive. The CDR3 region is CASSPTKRQGNRISGNTIYF. The CDR3 DNA is TGTGCCAGCTCACCTACGAAGAGACAGGGGAATCGAATCTCTGGAAACACCATATATTTT.